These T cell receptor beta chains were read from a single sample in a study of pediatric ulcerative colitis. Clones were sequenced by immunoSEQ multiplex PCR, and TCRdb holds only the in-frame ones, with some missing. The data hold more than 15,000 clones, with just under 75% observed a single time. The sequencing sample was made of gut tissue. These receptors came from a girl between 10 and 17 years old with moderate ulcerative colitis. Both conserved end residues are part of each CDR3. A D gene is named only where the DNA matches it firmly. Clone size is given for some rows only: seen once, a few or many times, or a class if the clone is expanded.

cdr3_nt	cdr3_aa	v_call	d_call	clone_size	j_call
TGCGCCAGCAGTGAGGGTCGGGACTTCGAGGGGGAGACCCAGTACTTC	CASSEGRDFEGETQYF	TRBV10-2	.	.	TRBJ2-5
TGTGCCAGCAGCTTAGGGACAGTTACCCAGTTTAACTATGGCTACACCTTC	CASSLGTVTQFNYGYTF	TRBV7-9	.	.	TRBJ1-2
TGTGCCAGCAGCGTAGTTCCTAGCGGGGGGGCAGATACGCAGTATTTT	CASSVVPSGGADTQYF	TRBV9	TRBD2	once	TRBJ2-3
TGTGCCAGCAGCCGGGGTGGGGTTTCCTACGAGCAGTACTTC	CASSRGGVSYEQYF	TRBV7-8	.	.	TRBJ2-7
TGTGCCAGCAGATACAACACCGGGGAGCTGTTTTTT	CASRYNTGELFF	TRBV6-6	.	.	TRBJ2-2
TGTGCCAGCAGGAGACATAGCAATCAGCCCCAGCATTTT	CASRRHSNQPQHF	TRBV6-5	.	.	TRBJ1-5
TGTGCCAGCAGCCAACGCACGTATGGCTACACCTTC	CASSQRTYGYTF	TRBV14	.	.	TRBJ1-2
TGCAGCGTTGGGAGCGGGAGGGGCTCCTACGAGCAGTACTTC	CSVGSGRGSYEQYF	TRBV29-1	TRBD2	.	TRBJ2-7
TGCGCCAGCAGCGAAGACAGGGGGCGTAACTATGGCTACACCTTC	CASSEDRGRNYGYTF	TRBV5-1	TRBD1	.	TRBJ1-2
TGTGCCAGCAGTGACAGCCTCTCTGGGGCCAACGTCCTGACTTTC	CASSDSLSGANVLTF	TRBV6-4	.	.	TRBJ2-6
TGTGCCAGCAGTTACTCGGTTGGACAACACAATGAGCAGTTCTTC	CASSYSVGQHNEQFF	TRBV6-5	.	.	TRBJ2-1